The clone carrying this T cell receptor beta chain was observed a single time. Assay used: immunoSEQ multiplex PCR; TCRdb lists only in-frame clones, some missing. The sample contains about 160,000 clones, 87% of which appear only once. The data stem from a study of blood T cell repertoires in COVID-19. The CDR3 length is 12 residues. Germline V gives CDR1 LGHDT, CDR2 YNNKEL (reference sequence). Trimming left V 2 bases short and J 2 bases short, with 4 bases between. The TCR comes from a woman aged 50 to 60 who had recovered from COVID-19. The chain is built from TRBV3-1 (or the pseudogene TRBV3-2) and TRBJ2-7; the D is unclear. Sequencing input: PBMCs or T cells enriched from blood (not recorded which). The CDR3 here is CASSQTPYEQYF. CDR3 DNA sequence: TGTGCCAGCAGCCAAACTCCCTACGAGCAGTACTTC.